Sequencing of this T cell receptor (beta chain) was carried out in a study of control samples from healthy donors and cancer patients. The CDR3 consists of 15 residues. The trim removed 4 bases at V and 5 bases at J, leaving 8 bases unmatched. The germline V gene has CDR1 SGHAT and CDR2 FQNNGV. The table came from immunoSEQ multiplex PCR; TCRdb's copy has only in-frame clones and leaves some out. The top ten clones hold around 30% of a sample with around 19,000 clones, roughly 80% of them seen once. The specimen was PBMCs. This sequence joins TRBV11-2 and TRBJ1-2; 9 nucleotides align to TRBD1. The sequence was obtained from an elderly man with head and neck cancer. CDR3 region: CASSSGQGFPYGYTF. As DNA, the CDR3 is TGTGCCAGCAGCTCGGGACAGGGCTTCCCTTATGGCTACACCTTC.